The 23 T cell receptor beta chains below all came from one sample that was sequenced in a study of identical twins. TCRdb re-called the 5' RACE reads with MiXCR, one entry per CDR3 protein. The table shows 500,000 to 550,000 distinct CDR3 sequences, with less than 25% occurring only once. The same sample was also used in a study of T cells expressing NK-cell markers.

Sequenced: CD4+ T cells sorted from blood. These receptors were collected from a woman aged 18 to 35 in good health.

This rearrangement joins TRBV3-1 to TRBJ2-7; 7 nucleotides agree with TRBD2. J was trimmed by 3 bases and V by 0 bases; bases with no gene match: 2. This CDR3 comprises 14 residues. The germline gives CDR1 LGHDT, CDR2 YNNKEL (reference sequence). The CDR3 DNA is TGTGCCAGCAGCCAAGAGCTAGCGGACTACGAGCAGTACTTC. It codes for CASSQELADYEQYF.

This clonotype was picked up a small number of times. The chain joins TRBV3-1 to TRBJ1-1, with 7 bases that match TRBD1. The CDR3 is 15 residues long. After removal of 0 bases from V and 1 base from J, the junction contained 2 bases not matched to a gene. CDR1 is LGHDT, CDR2 YNNKEL, per germline (reference sequence). The CDR3 is CASSQDNRGNTEAFF. CDR3 DNA: TGTGCCAGCAGCCAAGATAACAGGGGGAACACTGAAGCTTTCTTT.

This clonotype was seen more than once but under ten times. The gene calls are TRBV20-1 and TRBJ1-1, with D unresolved. Germline loops: CDR1 DFQATT, CDR2 SNEGSKA (reference sequence). There are 11 residues in the CDR3. V was shortened by 5 bases and J by 1 base, with 5 bases between the two germline ends. In nucleotides, the CDR3 is TGCAGTGCTCATCCGAACACTGAAGCTTTCTTT. It encodes CSAHPNTEAFF.

This clonotype has only a few counts. The chain is built from TRBV20-1 and TRBJ1-2; D unclear. Trimming took 6 bases from V and 10 from J, leaving 15 bases between them. CDR1 is DFQATT and CDR2 is SNEGSKA in the germline V gene (reference sequence). The CDR3 spans 11 residues. Written as DNA, the CDR3 is TGCAGTGCCCTTCTTAGACCCATCTACACCTTC. Its protein product is CSALLRPIYTF.

A word on this clonotype: A read error may be the cause here, since a much bigger clone is one base away. The V call is TRBV20-1, the J call TRBJ2-1, with 10 nucleotides matching TRBD2. Trimming took 3 bases from V and 11 from J; bases not matched to a gene: 10. CDR3 length: 14 amino acids. Germline-derived CDR1 and CDR2 are DFQATT and SNEGSKA (reference sequence). The CDR3 nucleotides are TGCAGTGCTAGCACTAGCGGGAAGGACGGCAAGCAGTTCTTC. Encoded protein: CSASTSGKDGKQFF.

At least ten counts were recorded for this clonotype. The chain carries TRBV29-1 and TRBJ2-3; 13 bases match TRBD2. CDR3 length: 18 residues. CDR1 is SQVTM, CDR2 ANQGSEA, per germline. V lost 6 bases, J lost 4 bases, and 16 bases stayed unmatched. The CDR3 reads CSVERHTGTSGNPDTQYF. Here the CDR3 DNA reads TGCAGCGTCGAGAGACATACCGGGACTAGCGGGAACCCAGATACGCAGTATTTT.

The chain uses TRBV7-2 and TRBJ2-3; D possibly corresponds to TRBD1 (5 bases). The CDR3 has 13 amino acids. Trimming took off 5 bases at V and 6 bases at J, with 12 bases between the two ends. The germline V gene encodes CDR1 SGHTA and CDR2 FQGNSA. The CDR3 region has the DNA TGTGCCAGCAGCGCACCAGGGAAGGATACGCAGTATTTT. Its protein product is CASSAPGKDTQYF.

The gene calls are TRBV27 and TRBJ1-6; TRBD1 is a possible D gene (6 bases). Trimming removed 2 bases from V and 3 bases from J, with 8 bases in between. CDR1 is MNHEY, CDR2 SMNVEV, per germline (reference sequence). The CDR3 extends over 15 amino acids. This CDR3 reads CASSLGGNYNSPLHF. CDR3 sequence (DNA): TGTGCCAGCAGTTTAGGGGGCAACTATAATTCACCCCTCCACTTT.

The chain uses TRBV9 and TRBJ1-1; D uncertain. This CDR3 has 13 residues. Trimming pared 1 base from V and 5 bases from J, leaving 9 bases between. Germline-derived CDR1 and CDR2 are SGDLS and YYNGEE. Here the CDR3 DNA reads TGTGCCAGCAGCGTAAAAGGGTCAACTGAAGCTTTCTTT. Translating gives CASSVKGSTEAFF.

The chain recombines TRBV6-5 with TRBJ1-2; D is possibly TRBD1 (6 bases). This CDR3 is built from 14 residues. Germline V gives CDR1 MNHEY, CDR2 SVGAGI. Deletions cut 6 bases from V and 7 bases from J, with 18 bases between. Here the CDR3 DNA reads TGTGCCAGCAGATACACAGGGAAAAGAGTTGGCTACACCTTC. Its translation is CASRYTGKRVGYTF.

The chain combines TRBV12-3 or TRBV12-4 with TRBJ2-1, with TRBD2 matching 10 bases. The V and J ends lost 5 bases and 6 bases, in that order; junction bases with no gene match: 7. CDR3 length equals 15 residues. The CDR3 region has the DNA TGTGCCAGCAGTGCCCTAGCGGGAGCCCGCAATGAGCAGTTCTTC. As protein: CASSALAGARNEQFF.

This clonotype was seen repeatedly, ten times or more. The CDR3 nucleotides read TGTGCCAGCAGTTACACTGGAGAAAGGTCACCCCTCCACTTT. Translation gives CASSYTGERSPLHF. V gene TRBV6-5 combines with J gene TRBJ1-6; D is unresolved. The CDR3 has 14 amino acids. The germline CDR1 and CDR2 sequences are MNHEY and SVGAGI. With 2 bases removed from V and 10 bases from J, the gap between germline ends came to 12 bases.

The J gene is TRBJ2-7, the V gene TRBV2; no reliable D call. CDR3 length: 15 amino acids. The V gene's germline CDR1 is SNHLY and CDR2 FYNNEI. The germline V and J ends were trimmed by 4 bases and 2 bases, with 15 bases remaining between them. The CDR3 sequence is CASSVAASGTYEQYF. Written as DNA, the CDR3 is TGTGCCAGCAGTGTTGCGGCGTCCGGCACCTACGAGCAGTACTTC.

This clonotype was seen a handful of times. The chain combines TRBV20-1 with TRBJ2-1; TRBD2 matches at 12 bases. The CDR3 spans 15 residues. V trimming: 0 bases; J trimming: 9 bases; junction bases outside the gene matches: 6. CDR1 and CDR2 from the germline V gene are DFQATT and SNEGSKA (reference sequence). CDR3: CSARDSSGRAGEQFF. The CDR3 DNA follows: TGCAGTGCTAGAGATTCTAGCGGGAGGGCCGGTGAGCAGTTCTTC.

The chain combines TRBV6-1 with TRBJ2-1; D is possibly TRBD2 (5 bases). There are 13 residues in the CDR3. Per germline, CDR1 MNHNS and CDR2 SASEGT. Trimming removed 8 bases at V and 8 bases at J, with 16 bases between. CDR3 sequence reads: CASFQLEVHEQFF. DNA for the CDR3: TGTGCCAGCTTCCAACTAGAGGTTCATGAGCAGTTCTTC.

The chain employs TRBV5-6 and TRBJ2-3, with unresolved D. Per germline, CDR1 SGHDT and CDR2 YYEEEE. V was shortened by 2 bases and J by 0 bases, with 10 bases between the two germline ends. The CDR3 length is 15 residues. The CDR3 here is CASSFGLTSTDTQYF. CDR3 DNA: TGTGCCAGCAGCTTTGGGTTAACTAGCACAGATACGCAGTATTTT.

The chain recombines TRBV20-1 with TRBJ2-1; 8 bases are shared with TRBD2. Germline lookup yields CDR1 DFQATT and CDR2 SNEGSKA (reference sequence). The CDR3 runs to 16 residues. J lost 1 base, V lost 3 bases, and 8 bases had no gene match. The CDR3 loop is CSARASGSRSYNEQFF. In DNA, the CDR3 is TGCAGTGCTAGGGCCAGCGGGAGTAGGTCCTACAATGAGCAGTTCTTC.

V is TRBV7-2 and J is TRBJ2-1, with 7 bases fitting TRBD2. V gave up 5 bases and J gave up 2 bases; unmatched junction bases: 9. The CDR3 totals 16 residues. Germline-derived CDR1 and CDR2 are SGHTA and FQGNSA. CDR3 sequence (DNA): TGTGCCAGCAGCCGAGAGATAGGGAGGGCCTACAATGAGCAGTTCTTC. Protein: CASSREIGRAYNEQFF.

The rearrangement uses TRBV5-3 and TRBJ1-2; D is ambiguous. TRBV5-3 is labeled an ORF, and its function is uncertain. Trimming stripped 9 bases from V and 7 bases from J, with 19 bases between. The CDR3 runs 13 residues. CDR3 sequence (DNA): TGTGCCATAGGCCCCGGGCTCCTCTGTGGCTACACCTTC. Its protein is CAIGPGLLCGYTF.

This clonotype has only a few counts. V usage is TRBV27 and J usage is TRBJ2-1; 8 positions agree with TRBD2. Germline V gene lookup returns CDR1 MNHEY and CDR2 SMNVEV (reference sequence). V trimming: 9 bases; J trimming: 10 bases; junction bases outside the gene matches: 14. The CDR3 length is 14 residues. CDR3 nucleotide sequence: TGTGCCAGTTCTGACTATAGCCCGGGAGGGGAGCAGTTCTTC. Protein product: CASSDYSPGGEQFF.

This rearrangement joins TRBV11-3 to TRBJ2-3; TRBD2 is a possible D gene (5 bases). This CDR3 spans 15 amino acids. CDR1 and CDR2 (germline): SGHNT, YENEEA. Trimming stripped 2 bases from V and 2 bases from J, with 11 bases between. The CDR3 spells CASSLLSGNTDTQYF. The CDR3 DNA is TGTGCCAGCAGCTTATTGAGCGGTAACACAGATACGCAGTATTTT.

This clonotype turned up a few times. This chain joins TRBV7-9 and TRBJ2-7, with D possibly being TRBD2 (5 bases). This CDR3 has 14 residues. Germline V gives CDR1 SEHNR, CDR2 FQNEAQ (reference sequence). V was pared by 2 bases and J by 0 bases, with 8 bases between. The DNA for the CDR3 is TGTGCCAGCAGCTTAAGCGGCACCTCCTACGAGCAGTACTTC. Translation: CASSLSGTSYEQYF.

This clonotype was recorded a few times. The V call is TRBV5-1, the J call TRBJ2-5; TRBD2 is a possible D gene (5 bases). Germline-derived CDR1 and CDR2 are SGHRS and YFSETQ. The CDR3 has 16 amino acids. The V end was cut by 5 bases, the J end by 1 base, with 18 bases between. The CDR3 DNA reads as TGCGCCAGCAGTTGGGGTGGAACTGGAGGCCAAGAGACCCAGTACTTC. Amino acids: CASSWGGTGGQETQYF.